Listed here is a single T cell receptor beta chain. Its target is unknown. The method was immunoSEQ multiplex PCR; TCRdb's version includes in-frame clones alone and lacks a portion of them. Of 75,000 to 100,000 clones detected, 89% appear once; the ten largest clones hold over 8%. The sample belongs to a study of OX40 agonist ivuxolimab in advanced cancers. Study overall: A history of anti-PD-1, anti-PD-L1 or anti-CTLA-4 therapy was acceptable, and roughly 40% had some. Partial responses were achieved by three patients, of whom one had hepatocellular carcinoma and two had cutaneous melanoma. General observations from the study: The mean number of expanded clones was higher in CD8+ T cells than in CD4+.

Germline loops: CDR1 MNHEY, CDR2 SMNVEV (reference sequence). The CDR3 has 13 amino acids. The V and J ends lost 6 bases and 4 bases, in that order; junction bases with no gene match: 5. This receptor was taken from an adult with an advanced solid tumor such as melanoma, head and neck, liver or kidney cancer. The gene calls are TRBV27 and TRBJ2-7, with 8 bases that match TRBD1. The material was CD4+ or CD8+ T cells sorted from blood, obtained in a trial of the OX40 agonist ivuxolimab. In DNA form, the CDR3 reads TGTGCCAGCAGCCCCGGGACAGGTTACGAGCAGTACTTC. Residues: CASSPGTGYEQYF.